Below are 27 T cell receptor beta chains sequenced from a single sample in a study of regulatory T cells in long-lasting Graves disease listed by TCRdb under 2021. The receptor library was made with multiplex PCR. For sequencing, an Illumina HiSeq 4000 was employed. iRepertoire HTBI primers and Arm-PCR amplification of CDR3 regions were used to construct TCR beta libraries. The raw public data were reprocessed by TCRdb itself: fastp quality trimming at Q25, MiXCR clonotype calling, in-frame beta chains only. Every distinct CDR3 protein forms one entry, paired with its most common genes and DNA. Within this sample are approximately 490,000 distinct CDR3 sequences, with about 16% of them counted one time only. Of the sample, less than 15% falls within the top ten clones. Explained via the paper, the time point label denotes: newly diagnosed GD, antithyroid drugs for less than 3 months. For both TCR sequencing and RNA sequencing, RNA was extracted from PBMCs using TRIzol.

These data also formed part of another study, on T cells in Graves' hyperthyroidism and ophthalmopathy.

The specimen comprised peripheral blood mononuclear cells (PBMCs), sampled at new diagnosis, from a patient treated with antithyroid drugs. Every receptor here comes from a man aged 40-49 years with Graves disease. Donor details come from another sample of the same person, matched by shared clones.

This clonotype was recorded a few times. Relative to the germline gene, one junction end is altered; a read error may explain this. The genes are TRBV5-1 and TRBJ2-4; maybe TRBD2 (5 bases). Germline V CDR1 and CDR2: SGHRS, YFSETQ. The CDR3 has 16 amino acids. The CDR3 nucleotides are TGTGCCAGCAGCTTCCGCGGGTGGCTAGCCAAAAACATTCAGTACTTC. Its translation: CASSFRGWLAKNIQYF.

This clonotype turned up a few times. This could be a read error, since a much larger clone is one nucleotide away. The missing conserved phenylalanine or tryptophan at the end of this CDR3 makes a read error likely. The V call is TRBV11-2, the J call TRBJ1-1; D ambiguous. The CDR3 spans 14 residues. The germline gives CDR1 SGHAT, CDR2 FQNNGV. V was shortened by 3 bases and J by 4 bases, with 12 bases between the two germline ends. CDR3 in amino acids: CASSFDRVSTEAFL. The CDR3 nucleotides are TGTGCCAGCAGCTTTGATAGGGTGAGCACTGAAGCTTTCCTT.

The chain links TRBV30 to TRBJ2-1; a possible D gene is TRBD1 (6 bases). Germline V gene data show CDR1 as GTSNPN and CDR2 as SVGIG (reference sequence). The CDR3 has 14 amino acids. Trimming cost V 5 bases and J 6 bases, with 17 bases left between them. The CDR3 spells CAWGPSPGANEQFF. The CDR3 DNA sequence: TGTGCCTGGGGTCCTAGCCCAGGGGCCAATGAGCAGTTCTTC.

The gene calls are TRBV30 and TRBJ1-5; no reliable D call. Germline CDR1 GTSNPN, CDR2 SVGIG (reference sequence). CDR3 length: 13 amino acids. V was trimmed by 0 bases and J by 4 bases, leaving 7 bases between them. CDR3 bases: TGTGCCTGGAGTGTGGCCCGAAATCAGCCCCAGCATTTT. It yields the protein CAWSVARNQPQHF.

The sample holds a few counts of this clonotype. The chain links TRBV5-1 to TRBJ1-4, with 7 positions matching TRBD1. CDR3 length equals 17 residues. The germline V gene has CDR1 SGHRS and CDR2 YFSETQ. Germline trimming cut 4 bases from V and 1 base from J; bases unmatched to any gene: 10. The chain's CDR3 is CASSADRDQLTNEKLFF. In nucleotides, the CDR3 is TGCGCCAGCAGCGCAGACAGGGATCAGCTAACTAATGAAAAACTGTTTTTT.

In this sample, this clonotype turned up many times. The gene calls are TRBV3-1 and TRBJ2-1; no clear D gene. The germline V and J ends were trimmed by 4 bases and 0 bases, with 13 bases remaining between them. CDR3 size: 16 residues. From germline, CDR1 is LGHDT and CDR2 YNNKEL (reference sequence). The CDR3 DNA is TGTGCCAGCAGCCCTCACCCGAGGAGCTCCTACAATGAGCAGTTCTTC. Translation: CASSPHPRSSYNEQFF.

This clonotype has at least ten counts. The rearrangement joins TRBV28 to TRBJ2-7; D remains unclear. V was clipped by 7 bases and J by 5 bases, with 21 bases between them. Germline values: CDR1 MDHEN, CDR2 SYDVKM. This CDR3 spans 15 amino acids. In DNA form, the CDR3 reads TGTGCCAGCATTCCGCCTGGCAGGCCATTGAACGAGCAGTACTTC. Translating gives CASIPPGRPLNEQYF.

V is TRBV5-1 and J is TRBJ2-1; D remains ambiguous. The V end lost 0 bases, the J end lost 2 bases, and 12 bases lay between the germline ends. There are 16 residues in the CDR3. Germline values: CDR1 SGHRS, CDR2 YFSETQ. The CDR3 DNA reads TGCGCCAGCAGCTTGGCCACGGGCGTAGCCTACAATGAGCAGTTCTTC. As protein: CASSLATGVAYNEQFF.

This clonotype occurred many times. The genes are TRBV20-1 and TRBJ2-1, with TRBD1 identical over 12 bases. Trimming removed 5 bases from V and 8 bases from J; junction bases left unmatched: 4. Germline values: CDR1 DFQATT, CDR2 SNEGSKA (reference sequence). This CDR3 has 13 amino acids. The CDR3 region is CSAPGTGGDEQFF. Here the CDR3 DNA reads TGCAGTGCTCCCGGGACAGGGGGCGATGAGCAGTTCTTC.

Ten or more counts support this clonotype. The V and J genes are TRBV30 and TRBJ1-1; D unclear. Trimming removed 0 bases at V and 0 bases at J, with 8 bases between. The germline CDR1 and CDR2 sequences are GTSNPN and SVGIG (reference sequence). The CDR3 extends over 14 amino acids. DNA for the CDR3: TGTGCCTGGAGTGTCCGGCGGATGAACACTGAAGCTTTCTTT. This translates into CAWSVRRMNTEAFF. The variable domain in full, with the rest retrieved from reference TRBV30 and TRBJ1-1, is SQTIHQWPATLVQPVGSPLSLECTVEGTSNPNLYWYRQAAGRGLQLLFYSVGIGQISSEVPQNLSASRPQDRQFILSSKKLLLSDSGFYLCAWSVRRMNTEAFFGQGTRLTVV.

This clonotype was seen more than once but under ten times. The junction shows a germline mismatch at one end, possibly a read error. V gene TRBV29-1 combines with J gene TRBJ2-5, with unresolved D. CDR3 size: 10 residues. The V gene's germline CDR1 is SQVTM and CDR2 ANQGSEA. In DNA form, the CDR3 reads TGCAGCGTAGAAGGCGAGACCCAGTACTTC. Residues: CSVEGETQYF. Looking up the rest from reference TRBV29-1 and TRBJ2-5 gives the full variable domain: SAVISQKPSRDICQRGTSLTIQCQVDSQVTMMFWYRQQPGQSLTLIATANQGSEATYESGFVIDKFPISRPNLTFSTLTVSNMSPEDSSIYLCSVEGETQYFGPGTRLLVL.

This clonotype has a count of ten or more. This chain connects TRBV28 to TRBJ2-5; D gene uncertain. The CDR3 consists of 12 residues. Germline V gene lookup returns CDR1 MDHEN and CDR2 SYDVKM. V was cut by 3 bases and J by 5 bases, with 7 bases left in between. The CDR3 sequence is CASSFNGETQYF. The CDR3 region has the DNA TGTGCCAGCAGTTTCAATGGGGAGACCCAGTACTTC.

This clonotype showed up many times. The rearrangement uses TRBV11-2 and TRBJ2-2, with 9 bases identical to TRBD1. The CDR3 extends over 15 amino acids. The germline CDR1 and CDR2 sequences are SGHAT and FQNNGV. Germline trimming cut 5 bases from V and 5 bases from J; bases unmatched to any gene: 6. CDR3: CASSPQGAVTGELFF. For the CDR3, the DNA is TGTGCCAGCAGCCCACAGGGGGCAGTGACCGGGGAGCTGTTTTTT. The variable domain in full, with the rest retrieved from reference TRBV11-2 and TRBJ2-2, is EAGVAQSPRYKIIEKRQSVAFWCNPISGHATLYWYQQILGQGPKLLIQFQNNGVVDDSQLPKDRFSAERLKGVDSTLKIQPAKLEDSAVYLCASSPQGAVTGELFFGEGSRLTVL.

This clonotype was observed a handful of times. J is TRBJ1-5 and V is TRBV28, with D possibly being TRBD1 (6 bases). The CDR3 totals 15 residues. Germline loops: CDR1 MDHEN, CDR2 SYDVKM. Trimming stripped 3 bases from V and 6 bases from J, with 15 bases between. The CDR3 DNA reads as TGTGCCAGCAGTTTTGAAACAGGGACGGGTCAGCCCCAGCATTTT. Amino acid sequence: CASSFETGTGQPQHF.

This rearrangement joins TRBV19 to TRBJ2-6; TRBD2 agrees at 7 bases. The germline V gene encodes CDR1 LNHDA and CDR2 SQIVND (reference sequence). The CDR3 runs 16 residues. The V and J ends lost 11 bases and 0 bases, in that order; junction bases with no gene match: 10. CDR3 nucleotides: TGTGCCTCTTCCGGGGGGACCGGCTCTGGGGCCAACGTCCTGACTTTC. Translating gives CASSGGTGSGANVLTF.

This clonotype was picked up many times. The chain has TRBV20-1 and TRBJ2-7; possibly TRBD1 for D (6 bases). Germline V gene sequence: CDR1 DFQATT, CDR2 SNEGSKA (reference sequence). This CDR3 is 17 amino acids long. V lost 1 base and J lost 5, with 24 bases in between. The CDR3 nucleotides read TGCAGTGCTAGAGCAGGGCGTCAGGGGAAAGTAGGCAACGAGCAGTACTTC. This gives the protein CSARAGRQGKVGNEQYF.

The chain joins TRBV18 to TRBJ2-6, with TRBD1 as a possible D gene (6 bases). CDR3 length equals 15 residues. V gave up 1 base and J gave up 2 bases, with 6 bases separating them. Germline V gives CDR1 KGHSH, CDR2 LQKENI. The chain's CDR3 is CASSPQGAGANVLTF. The CDR3 DNA is TGTGCCAGCTCACCACAGGGGGCTGGGGCCAACGTCCTGACTTTC.

The sample holds many counts of this clonotype. This chain links TRBV7-3 with TRBJ2-4; D gene ambiguous. This CDR3 is 17 amino acids long. Germline V lookup: CDR1 SGHTA, CDR2 FQGTGA. V was clipped by 1 base and J by 0 bases, with 13 bases between them. The CDR3 loop reads CASSLKHGSIAKNIQYF. The CDR3 region has the DNA TGTGCCAGCAGCTTAAAACACGGTAGTATAGCCAAAAACATTCAGTACTTC.

This clonotype was found many times. J is TRBJ2-1 and V is TRBV20-1; D might be TRBD1 or TRBD2, each matching 6 bases. Germline V CDR1 and CDR2: DFQATT, SNEGSKA (reference sequence). The CDR3 consists of 15 residues. Trimming stripped 0 bases from V and 0 bases from J, with 9 bases between. The CDR3 nucleotides are TGCAGTGCTAGAGAAGGGGGGAGCTCCTACAATGAGCAGTTCTTC. Amino acid sequence: CSAREGGSSYNEQFF.

This clonotype was seen at least ten times. V usage is TRBV2 and J usage is TRBJ2-1, with D possibly being TRBD2 (5 bases). V was pared by 4 bases and J by 6 bases, with 7 bases between. CDR3 length: 12 residues. The germline CDR1 and CDR2 sequences are SNHLY and FYNNEI. The CDR3, as DNA: TGTGCCAGCAGTGGGAGGCGCAATGAGCAGTTCTTC. Amino acid sequence: CASSGRRNEQFF.

V usage is TRBV9 and J usage is TRBJ2-5; 7 bases are shared with TRBD1. Looked up from germline, CDR1 is SGDLS and CDR2 is YYNGEE. J lost 4 bases, V lost 4 bases, and 4 bases had no gene match. The CDR3 spans 13 residues. CDR3 bases: TGTGCCAGCAGCACGGGACAGTCAGAGACCCAGTACTTC. Protein: CASSTGQSETQYF.

This clonotype has at least ten counts. The chain carries TRBV18 and TRBJ2-2, with D tentatively TRBD2 (5 bases). The ends were cut back, 1 base at V and 1 base at J, with 7 bases in the middle. Per the germline V gene, CDR1 is KGHSH and CDR2 is LQKENI. The CDR3 totals 15 residues. The CDR3 sequence: CASSPQGENTGELFF. The CDR3 DNA reads TGTGCCAGCTCACCACAGGGAGAGAACACCGGGGAGCTGTTTTTT.

This clonotype was recorded many times. The rearrangement uses TRBV28 and TRBJ2-1, with 14 positions matching TRBD2. The CDR3 sequence is 15 residues long. V was clipped by 5 bases and J by 8 bases; unmatched bases: 5. Germline V gene lookup returns CDR1 MDHEN and CDR2 SYDVKM. The DNA for the CDR3 is TGTGCCAGCAGTCTGGGACTAGCGGGAGATTATGAGCAGTTCTTC. As protein: CASSLGLAGDYEQFF.

In DNA, the CDR3 is TGCAGTGCTACCGCCAGGGCAAGATATGGCTACACCTTC. Translated, it gives CSATARARYGYTF. The V call is TRBV20-1, the J call TRBJ1-2; D is perhaps TRBD1 (5 bases). Germline V gene data show CDR1 as DFQATT and CDR2 as SNEGSKA (reference sequence). Deletions cut 4 bases from V and 5 bases from J, with 14 bases between. CDR3 length equals 13 residues.

This clonotype turned up a few times. This sequence joins TRBV24-1 and TRBJ2-5; TRBD1 matches at 9 bases. CDR3 length: 17 amino acids. With 3 bases clipped from V and 4 bases from J, the junction kept 11 bases outside the gene matches. Germline-derived CDR1 and CDR2 are KGHDR and SFDVKD. CDR3 protein: CATSDPVRQGGSETQYF. CDR3 in DNA: TGTGCCACCAGTGATCCCGTCCGACAGGGGGGGTCAGAGACCCAGTACTTC.

In its sample, this clonotype was seen many times. V is TRBV5-5 and J is TRBJ2-1, with a tentative D call TRBD2 (6 bases). The CDR3 has 13 amino acids. Germline V gene data show CDR1 as SGHKS and CDR2 as YYEKEE (reference sequence). V was pared by 4 bases and J by 6 bases, with 11 bases between. The CDR3 here is CASSGGNLNEQFF. The CDR3 nucleotides are TGTGCCAGCAGCGGCGGGAATCTCAATGAGCAGTTCTTC.

This clonotype was recorded many times. The chain's CDR3 is CASSQRTSGRASFNEQFF. DNA for the CDR3: TGTGCCAGCAGCCAACGGACTAGCGGGAGGGCCTCCTTTAATGAGCAGTTCTTC. This sequence joins TRBV3-1 and TRBJ2-1; the match to TRBD2 covers 15 bases. This CDR3 spans 18 amino acids. The germline V gene has CDR1 LGHDT and CDR2 YNNKEL (reference sequence). After removal of 2 bases from V and 7 bases from J, the junction contained 9 bases not matched to a gene.